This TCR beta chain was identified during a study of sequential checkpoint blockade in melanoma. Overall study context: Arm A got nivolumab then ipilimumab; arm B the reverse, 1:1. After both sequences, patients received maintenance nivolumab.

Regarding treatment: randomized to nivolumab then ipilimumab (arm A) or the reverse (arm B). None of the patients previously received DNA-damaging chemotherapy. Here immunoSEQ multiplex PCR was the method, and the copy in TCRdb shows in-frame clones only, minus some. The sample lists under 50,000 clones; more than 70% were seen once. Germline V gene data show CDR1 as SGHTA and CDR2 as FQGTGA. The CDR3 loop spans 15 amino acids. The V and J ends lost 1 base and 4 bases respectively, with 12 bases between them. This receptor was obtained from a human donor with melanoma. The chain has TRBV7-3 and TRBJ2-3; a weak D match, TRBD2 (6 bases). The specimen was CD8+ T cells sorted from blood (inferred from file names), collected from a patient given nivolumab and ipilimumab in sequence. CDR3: CASSLIGGASDTQYF. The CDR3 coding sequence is TGTGCCAGCAGCTTAATAGGCGGGGCGTCAGATACGCAGTATTTT.